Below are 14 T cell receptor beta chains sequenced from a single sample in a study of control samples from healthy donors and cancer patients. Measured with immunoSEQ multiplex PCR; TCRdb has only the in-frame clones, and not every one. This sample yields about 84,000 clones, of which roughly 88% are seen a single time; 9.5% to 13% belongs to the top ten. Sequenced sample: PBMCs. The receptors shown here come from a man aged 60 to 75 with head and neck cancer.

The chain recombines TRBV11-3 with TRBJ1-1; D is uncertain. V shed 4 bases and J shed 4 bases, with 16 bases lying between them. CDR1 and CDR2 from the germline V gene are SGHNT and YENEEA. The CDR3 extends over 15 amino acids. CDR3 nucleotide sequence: TGTGCCAGCAGCTACGGGGAGGGCCGAGGCACTGAAGCTTTCTTT. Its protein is CASSYGEGRGTEAFF.

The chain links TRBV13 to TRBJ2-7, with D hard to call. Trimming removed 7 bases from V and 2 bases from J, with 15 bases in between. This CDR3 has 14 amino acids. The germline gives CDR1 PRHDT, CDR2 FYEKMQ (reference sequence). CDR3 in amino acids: CASTVGVGTYEQYF. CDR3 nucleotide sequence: TGTGCCAGCACCGTGGGTGTGGGCACCTACGAGCAGTACTTC.

The CDR3 here is CASSKSGPNTEAFF. For the CDR3, the DNA is TGTGCCAGCAGTAAATCCGGGCCGAACACTGAAGCTTTCTTT. The chain uses TRBV2 and TRBJ1-1; D is unclear. This CDR3 has 14 residues. Germline CDR1 reads SNHLY; CDR2 reads FYNNEI. The germline V and J ends were trimmed by 5 bases and 1 base, with 11 bases remaining between them.

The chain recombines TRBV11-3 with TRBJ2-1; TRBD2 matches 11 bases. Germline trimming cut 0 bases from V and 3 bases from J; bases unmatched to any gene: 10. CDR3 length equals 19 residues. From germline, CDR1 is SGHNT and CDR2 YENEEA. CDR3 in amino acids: CASSLDGISGRADYNEQFF. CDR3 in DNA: TGTGCCAGCAGCTTAGATGGTATTAGCGGGAGGGCTGACTACAATGAGCAGTTCTTC.

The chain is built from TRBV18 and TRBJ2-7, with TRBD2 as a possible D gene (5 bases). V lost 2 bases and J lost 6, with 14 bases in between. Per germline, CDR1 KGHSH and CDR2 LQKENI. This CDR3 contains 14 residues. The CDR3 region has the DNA TGTGCCAGCTCACCAGGCTCGGGGAGTGGCGAGCAGTACTTC. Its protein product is CASSPGSGSGEQYF.

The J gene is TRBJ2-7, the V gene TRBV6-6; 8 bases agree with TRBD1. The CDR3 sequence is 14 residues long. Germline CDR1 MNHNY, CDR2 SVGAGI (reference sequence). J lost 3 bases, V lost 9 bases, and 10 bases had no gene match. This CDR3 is CASTQGASVYEQYF. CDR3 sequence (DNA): TGTGCCAGTACGCAGGGGGCGTCTGTCTACGAGCAGTACTTC.

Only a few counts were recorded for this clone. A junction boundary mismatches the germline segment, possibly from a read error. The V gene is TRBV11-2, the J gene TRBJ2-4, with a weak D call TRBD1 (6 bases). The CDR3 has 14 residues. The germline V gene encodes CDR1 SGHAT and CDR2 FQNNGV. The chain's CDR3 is CASSLDFQGRGGSF. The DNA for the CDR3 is TGTGCCAGCAGCTTAGATTTTCAGGGCAGGGGTGGTTCCTTC.

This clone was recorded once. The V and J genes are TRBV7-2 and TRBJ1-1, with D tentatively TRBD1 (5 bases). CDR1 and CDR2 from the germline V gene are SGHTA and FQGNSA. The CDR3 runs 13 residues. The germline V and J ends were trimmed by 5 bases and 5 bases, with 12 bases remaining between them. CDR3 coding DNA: TGTGCCAGCAGCCCAAGGGGAGTTACTGAAGCTTTCTTT. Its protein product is CASSPRGVTEAFF.

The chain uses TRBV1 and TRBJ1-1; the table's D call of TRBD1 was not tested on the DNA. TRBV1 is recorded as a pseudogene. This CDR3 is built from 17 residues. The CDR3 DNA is TGCACCAGCAGCCAAGATCGTACAAGAGACAGTTTAACTGAAGCTTTCTTT. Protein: CTSSQDRTRDSLTEAFF.

CDR3 residues: CASSLWATYQETQYF. In nucleotides, the CDR3 is TGTGCCAGCAGCTTATGGGCTACGTACCAAGAGACCCAGTACTTC. The genes are TRBV7-2 and TRBJ2-5; D gene uncertain. From germline, CDR1 is SGHTA and CDR2 FQGNSA. The CDR3 has 15 amino acids. Deletions cut 2 bases from V and 0 bases from J, with 10 bases between.

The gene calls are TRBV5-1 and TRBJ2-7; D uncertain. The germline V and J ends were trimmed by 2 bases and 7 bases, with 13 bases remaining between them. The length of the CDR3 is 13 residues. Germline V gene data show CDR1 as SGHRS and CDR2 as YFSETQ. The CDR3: CASSLTDAGEQYF. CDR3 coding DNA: TGCGCCAGCAGCTTAACAGATGCCGGAGAGCAGTACTTC.

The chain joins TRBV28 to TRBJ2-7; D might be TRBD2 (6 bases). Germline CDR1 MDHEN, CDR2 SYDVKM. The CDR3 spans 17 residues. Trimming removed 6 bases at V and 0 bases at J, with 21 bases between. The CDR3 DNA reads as TGTGCCAGCAGCTTTAATTTAGCGGCACTTTCCTCCTACGAGCAGTACTTC. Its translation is CASSFNLAALSSYEQYF.

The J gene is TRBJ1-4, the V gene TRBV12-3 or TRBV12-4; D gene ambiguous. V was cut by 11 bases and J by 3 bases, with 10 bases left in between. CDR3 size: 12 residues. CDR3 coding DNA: TGTGCCGCGCGTAGGGCTAATGAAAAACTGTTTTTT. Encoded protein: CAARRANEKLFF.

The CDR3 coding sequence is TGCGCCAGCAGCACACAGGGAGTCTCCGGAAACACCATATATTTT. Translated, it gives CASSTQGVSGNTIYF. The chain has TRBV5-1 and TRBJ1-3; perhaps TRBD1 as D (6 bases). V was clipped by 4 bases and J by 4 bases, with 15 bases between them. Per germline, CDR1 SGHRS and CDR2 YFSETQ. The CDR3 loop spans 15 amino acids.